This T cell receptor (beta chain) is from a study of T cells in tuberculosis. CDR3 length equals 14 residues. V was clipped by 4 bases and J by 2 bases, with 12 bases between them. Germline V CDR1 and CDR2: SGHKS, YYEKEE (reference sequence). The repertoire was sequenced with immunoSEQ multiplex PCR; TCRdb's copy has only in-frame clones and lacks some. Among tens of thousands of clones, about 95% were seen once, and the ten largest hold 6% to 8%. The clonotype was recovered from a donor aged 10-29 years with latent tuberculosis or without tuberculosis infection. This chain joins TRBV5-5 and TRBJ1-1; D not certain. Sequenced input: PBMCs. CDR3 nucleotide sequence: TGTGCCAGCAGCCTCGATGGAGGCAACACTGAAGCTTTCTTT. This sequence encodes CASSLDGGNTEAFF.